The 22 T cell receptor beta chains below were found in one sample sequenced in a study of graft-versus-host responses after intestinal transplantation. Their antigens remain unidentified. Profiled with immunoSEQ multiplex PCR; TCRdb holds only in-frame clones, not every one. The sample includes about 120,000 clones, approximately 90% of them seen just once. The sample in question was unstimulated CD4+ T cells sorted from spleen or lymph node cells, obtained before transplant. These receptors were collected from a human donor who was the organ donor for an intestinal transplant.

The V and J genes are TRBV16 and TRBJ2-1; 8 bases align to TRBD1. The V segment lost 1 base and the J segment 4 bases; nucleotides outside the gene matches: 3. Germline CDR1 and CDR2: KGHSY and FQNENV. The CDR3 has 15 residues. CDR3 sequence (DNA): TGTGCCAGCAGCCAATGGACAGGGATTTACAATGAGCAGTTCTTC. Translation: CASSQWTGIYNEQFF.

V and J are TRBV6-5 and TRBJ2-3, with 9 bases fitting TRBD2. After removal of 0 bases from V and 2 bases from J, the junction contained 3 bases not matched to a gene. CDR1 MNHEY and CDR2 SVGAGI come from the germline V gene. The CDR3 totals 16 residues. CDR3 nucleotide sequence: TGTGCCAGCAGTTACTCTGCTAGCGGGACCACAGATACGCAGTATTTT. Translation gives CASSYSASGTTDTQYF.

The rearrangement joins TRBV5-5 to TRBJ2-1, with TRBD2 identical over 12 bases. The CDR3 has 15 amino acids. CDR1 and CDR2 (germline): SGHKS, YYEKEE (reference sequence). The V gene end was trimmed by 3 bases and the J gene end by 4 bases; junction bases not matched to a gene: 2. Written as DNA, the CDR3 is TGTGCCAGCAGCTGGACTAGCGGGACTTACAATGAGCAGTTCTTC. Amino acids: CASSWTSGTYNEQFF.

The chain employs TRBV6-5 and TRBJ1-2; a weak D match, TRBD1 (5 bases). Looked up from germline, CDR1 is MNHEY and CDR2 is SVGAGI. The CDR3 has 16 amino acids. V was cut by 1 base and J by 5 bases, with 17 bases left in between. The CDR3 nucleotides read TGTGCCAGCAGTTACTATCGCTCGGGGGGGGTATATGGCTACACCTTC. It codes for CASSYYRSGGVYGYTF.

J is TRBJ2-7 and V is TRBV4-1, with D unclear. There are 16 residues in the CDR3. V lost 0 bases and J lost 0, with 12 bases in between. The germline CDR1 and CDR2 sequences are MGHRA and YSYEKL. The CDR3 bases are TGCGCCAGCAGCCAAGATCCCTTTGCCAGCTCCTACGAGCAGTACTTC. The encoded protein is CASSQDPFASSYEQYF.

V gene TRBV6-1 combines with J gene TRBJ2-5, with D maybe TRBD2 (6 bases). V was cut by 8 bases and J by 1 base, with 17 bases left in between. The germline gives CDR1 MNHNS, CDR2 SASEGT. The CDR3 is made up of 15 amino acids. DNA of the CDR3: TGTGCCAGCCCTGTCCTGGGCGGGATCCAAGAGACCCAGTACTTC. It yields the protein CASPVLGGIQETQYF.

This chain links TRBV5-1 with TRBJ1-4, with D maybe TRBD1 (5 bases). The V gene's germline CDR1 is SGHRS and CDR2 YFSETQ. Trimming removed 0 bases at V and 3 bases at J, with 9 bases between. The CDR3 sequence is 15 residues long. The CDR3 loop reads CASSLVLGANEKLFF. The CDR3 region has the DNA TGCGCCAGCAGCTTGGTTCTGGGGGCTAATGAAAAACTGTTTTTT.

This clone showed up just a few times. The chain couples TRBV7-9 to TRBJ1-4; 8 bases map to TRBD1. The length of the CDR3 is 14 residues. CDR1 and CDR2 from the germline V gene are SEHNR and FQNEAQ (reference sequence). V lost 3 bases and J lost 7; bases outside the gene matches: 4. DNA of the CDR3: TGTGCCAGCAGCTTGGAGACAGGGGTTGAAAAACTGTTTTTT. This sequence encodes CASSLETGVEKLFF.

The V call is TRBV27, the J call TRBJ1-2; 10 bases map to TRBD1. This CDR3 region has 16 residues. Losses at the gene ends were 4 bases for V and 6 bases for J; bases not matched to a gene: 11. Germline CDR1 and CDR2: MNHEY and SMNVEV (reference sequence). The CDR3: CASSSWGTGQGNGYTF. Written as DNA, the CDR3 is TGTGCCAGCAGTTCCTGGGGGACGGGACAGGGGAATGGCTACACCTTC.

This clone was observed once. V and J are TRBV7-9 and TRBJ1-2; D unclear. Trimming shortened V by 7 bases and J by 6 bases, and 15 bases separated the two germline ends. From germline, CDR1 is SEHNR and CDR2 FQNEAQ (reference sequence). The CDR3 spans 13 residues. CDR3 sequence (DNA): TGTGCCAGCACCCAGCTTCATTGGGATGGCTACACCTTC. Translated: CASTQLHWDGYTF.

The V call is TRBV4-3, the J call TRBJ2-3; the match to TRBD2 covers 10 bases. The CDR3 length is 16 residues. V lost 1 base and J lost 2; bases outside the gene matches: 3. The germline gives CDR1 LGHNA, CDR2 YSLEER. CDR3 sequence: CASSQGLAGPTDTQYF. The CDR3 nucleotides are TGCGCCAGCAGCCAAGGACTAGCGGGTCCCACAGATACGCAGTATTTT.

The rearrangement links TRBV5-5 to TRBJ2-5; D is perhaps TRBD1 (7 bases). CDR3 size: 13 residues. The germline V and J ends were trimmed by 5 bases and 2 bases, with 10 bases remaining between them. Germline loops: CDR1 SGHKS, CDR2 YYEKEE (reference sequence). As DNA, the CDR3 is TGTGCCAGCAGGGCAGGGGGGCAAGAGACCCAGTACTTC. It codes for CASRAGGQETQYF.

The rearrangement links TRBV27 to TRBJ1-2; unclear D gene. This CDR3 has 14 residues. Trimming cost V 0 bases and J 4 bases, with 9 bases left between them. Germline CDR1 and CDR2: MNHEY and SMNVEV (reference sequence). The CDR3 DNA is TGTGCCAGCAGTTTATCGGCAGGCGTCTATGGCTACACCTTC. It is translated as CASSLSAGVYGYTF.

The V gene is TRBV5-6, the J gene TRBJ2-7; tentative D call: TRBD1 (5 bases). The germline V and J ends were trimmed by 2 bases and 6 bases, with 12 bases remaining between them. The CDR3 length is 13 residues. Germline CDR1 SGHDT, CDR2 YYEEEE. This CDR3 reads CASSFRRESEQYF. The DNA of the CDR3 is TGTGCCAGCAGCTTTCGCAGGGAAAGCGAGCAGTACTTC.

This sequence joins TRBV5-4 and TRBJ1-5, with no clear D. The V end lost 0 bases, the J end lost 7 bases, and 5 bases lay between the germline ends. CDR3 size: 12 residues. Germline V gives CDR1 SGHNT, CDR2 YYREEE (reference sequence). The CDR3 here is CASSLDTQPQHF. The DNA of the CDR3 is TGTGCCAGCAGCTTGGACACGCAGCCCCAGCATTTT.

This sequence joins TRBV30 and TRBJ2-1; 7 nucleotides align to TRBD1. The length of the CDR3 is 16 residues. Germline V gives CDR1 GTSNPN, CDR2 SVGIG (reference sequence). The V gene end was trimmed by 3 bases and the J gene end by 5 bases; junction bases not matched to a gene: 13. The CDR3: CAWRPLQGERDNEQFF. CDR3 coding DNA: TGTGCCTGGAGGCCGCTCCAGGGGGAGAGGGACAATGAGCAGTTCTTC.

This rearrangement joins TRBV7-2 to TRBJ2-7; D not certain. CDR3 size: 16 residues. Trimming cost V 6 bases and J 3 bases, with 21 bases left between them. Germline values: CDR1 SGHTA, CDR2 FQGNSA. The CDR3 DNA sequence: TGTGCCAGCAGTCCACCCTTGGCGCTCCGCTTCTACGAGCAGTACTTC. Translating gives CASSPPLALRFYEQYF.

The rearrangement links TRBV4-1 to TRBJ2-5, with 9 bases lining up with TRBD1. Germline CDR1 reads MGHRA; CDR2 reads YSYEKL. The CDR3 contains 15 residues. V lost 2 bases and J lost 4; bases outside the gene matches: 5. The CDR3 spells CASSQPGQGGETQYF. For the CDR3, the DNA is TGCGCCAGCAGCCAACCGGGACAGGGAGGAGAGACCCAGTACTTC.

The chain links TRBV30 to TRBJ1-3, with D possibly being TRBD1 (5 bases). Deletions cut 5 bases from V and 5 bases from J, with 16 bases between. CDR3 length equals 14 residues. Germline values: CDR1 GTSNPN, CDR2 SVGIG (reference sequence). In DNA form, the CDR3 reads TGTGCCTGGGTCCCTCGGGGGAAGAGAAACACCATATATTTT. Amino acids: CAWVPRGKRNTIYF.

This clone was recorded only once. The CDR3 region is CAISEGEKLFF. Written as DNA, the CDR3 is TGTGCCATCAGTGAGGGTGAAAAACTGTTTTTT. This rearrangement joins TRBV10-3 to TRBJ1-4, with D unresolved. V lost 2 bases, J lost 7 bases, and 2 bases lay in between. The CDR3 loop spans 11 amino acids. Germline assignment: CDR1 ENHRY and CDR2 SYGVKD.

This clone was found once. CDR3 sequence reads: CASSWTGQGYTF. CDR3 coding DNA: TGTGCCAGTAGTTGGACAGGGCAAGGCTACACCTTC. The chain employs TRBV19 and TRBJ1-2, with TRBD1 matching 8 bases. J lost 8 bases, V lost 5 bases, and 4 bases had no gene match. Germline V gene lookup returns CDR1 LNHDA and CDR2 SQIVND (reference sequence). The length of the CDR3 is 12 residues.

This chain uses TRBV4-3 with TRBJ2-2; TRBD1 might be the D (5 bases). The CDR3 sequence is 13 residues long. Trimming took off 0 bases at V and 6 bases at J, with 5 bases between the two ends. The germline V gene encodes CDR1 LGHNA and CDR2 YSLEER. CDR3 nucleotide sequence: TGCGCCAGCAGCCAAGACAGGGCCGGGGAGCTGTTTTTT. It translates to CASSQDRAGELFF.